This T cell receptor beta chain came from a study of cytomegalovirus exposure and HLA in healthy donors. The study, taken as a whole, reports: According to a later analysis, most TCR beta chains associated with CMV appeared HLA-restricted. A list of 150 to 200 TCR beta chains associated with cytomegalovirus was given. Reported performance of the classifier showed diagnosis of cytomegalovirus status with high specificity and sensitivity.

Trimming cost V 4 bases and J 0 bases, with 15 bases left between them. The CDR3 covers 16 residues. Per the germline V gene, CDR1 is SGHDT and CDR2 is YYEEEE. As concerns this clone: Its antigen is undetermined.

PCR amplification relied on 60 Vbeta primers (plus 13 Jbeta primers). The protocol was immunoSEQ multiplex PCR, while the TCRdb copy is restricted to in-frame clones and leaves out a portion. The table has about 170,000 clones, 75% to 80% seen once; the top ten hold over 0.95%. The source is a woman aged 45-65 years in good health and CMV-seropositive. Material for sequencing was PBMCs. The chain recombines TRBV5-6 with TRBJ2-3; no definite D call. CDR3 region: CASSPVLDSSTDTQYF. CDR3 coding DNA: TGTGCCAGCAGCCCAGTTCTCGACTCTAGCACAGATACGCAGTATTTT.